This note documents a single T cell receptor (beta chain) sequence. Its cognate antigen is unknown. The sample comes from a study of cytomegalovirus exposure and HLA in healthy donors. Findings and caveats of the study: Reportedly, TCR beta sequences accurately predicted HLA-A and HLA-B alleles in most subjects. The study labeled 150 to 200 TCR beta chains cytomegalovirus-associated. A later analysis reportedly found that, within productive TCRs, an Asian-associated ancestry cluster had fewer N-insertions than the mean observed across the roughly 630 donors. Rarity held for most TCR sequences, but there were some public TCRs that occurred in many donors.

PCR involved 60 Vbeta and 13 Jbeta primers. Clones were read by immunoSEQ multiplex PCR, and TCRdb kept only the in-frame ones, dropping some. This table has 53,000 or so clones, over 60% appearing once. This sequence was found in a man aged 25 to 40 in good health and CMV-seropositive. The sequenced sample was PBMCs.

This CDR3 is CASSPGQHYEQYF. In DNA form, the CDR3 reads TGTGCCAGCTCGCCGGGACAGCACTACGAGCAGTACTTC. This chain links TRBV18 with TRBJ2-7, with 7 bases matching TRBD1. The CDR3 spans 13 residues. After removal of 6 bases from V and 3 bases from J, the junction contained 5 bases not matched to a gene. Germline V lookup: CDR1 KGHSH, CDR2 LQKENI.